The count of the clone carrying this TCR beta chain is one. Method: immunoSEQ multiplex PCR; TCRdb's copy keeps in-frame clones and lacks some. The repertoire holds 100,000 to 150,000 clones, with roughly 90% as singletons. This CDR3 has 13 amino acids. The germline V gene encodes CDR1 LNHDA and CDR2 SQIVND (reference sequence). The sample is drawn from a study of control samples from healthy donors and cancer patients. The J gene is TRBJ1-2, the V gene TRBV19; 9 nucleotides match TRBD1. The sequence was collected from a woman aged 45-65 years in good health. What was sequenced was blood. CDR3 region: CASSQGAGGGYTF. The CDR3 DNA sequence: TGTGCTAGCTCACAGGGGGCGGGAGGAGGCTACACCTTC.